The present T cell receptor beta chain was sequenced within a study of blood T cell repertoires in COVID-19. Concerning this clone: This sample includes further DNA sequences coding for the same CDR3.

Recovered status in Cohort 3 required two negative PCRs, clearance, or symptom resolution. Germline CDR1 and CDR2: LGHDT and YNNKEL (reference sequence). This CDR3 comprises 16 residues. Trimming removed 0 bases from V and 1 base from J; junction bases left unmatched: 4. The method was immunoSEQ multiplex PCR; TCRdb's version includes in-frame clones alone and lacks a portion of them. Seen here are fewer than 200,000 clones, roughly 84% observed once, and the top ten hold 15% to 20%. V and J are TRBV3-1 (or the pseudogene TRBV3-2) and TRBJ2-3; TRBD2 aligns across 7 bases. Input material: PBMCs or T cells enriched from blood (not recorded which). This sequence was found in a man aged 55 to 70 who had recovered from COVID-19. The CDR3: CASSQDRLAGTDTQYF. In DNA form, the CDR3 reads TGTGCCAGCAGCCAAGATCGCCTAGCGGGCACAGATACGCAGTATTTT.